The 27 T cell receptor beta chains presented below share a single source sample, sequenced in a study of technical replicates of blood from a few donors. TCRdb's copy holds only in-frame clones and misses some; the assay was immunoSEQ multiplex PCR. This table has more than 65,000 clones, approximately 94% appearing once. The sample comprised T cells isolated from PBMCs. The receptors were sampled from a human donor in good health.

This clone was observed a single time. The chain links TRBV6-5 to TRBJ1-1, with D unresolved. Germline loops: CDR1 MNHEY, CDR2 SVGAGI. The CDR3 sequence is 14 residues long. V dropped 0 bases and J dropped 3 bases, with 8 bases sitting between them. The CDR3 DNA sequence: TGTGCCAGCAGTTACTCAGGGAGCGACACTGAAGCTTTCTTT. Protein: CASSYSGSDTEAFF.

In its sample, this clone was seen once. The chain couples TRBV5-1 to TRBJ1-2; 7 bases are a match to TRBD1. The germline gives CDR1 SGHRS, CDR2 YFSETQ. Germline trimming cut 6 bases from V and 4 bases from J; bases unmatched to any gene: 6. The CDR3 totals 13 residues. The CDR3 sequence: CASTLAGGYGYTF. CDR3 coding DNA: TGCGCCAGCACTCTGGCAGGGGGCTATGGCTACACCTTC.

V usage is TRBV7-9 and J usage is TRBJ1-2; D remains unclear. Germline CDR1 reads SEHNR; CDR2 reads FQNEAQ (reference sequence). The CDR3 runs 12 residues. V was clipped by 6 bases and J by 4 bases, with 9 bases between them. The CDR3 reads CASSFGSYGYTF. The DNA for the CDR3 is TGTGCCAGCAGTTTTGGGAGCTATGGCTACACCTTC.

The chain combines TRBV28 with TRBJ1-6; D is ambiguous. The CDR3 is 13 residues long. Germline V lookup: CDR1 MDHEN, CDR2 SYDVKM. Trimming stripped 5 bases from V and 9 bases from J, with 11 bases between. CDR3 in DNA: TGTGCCAGCAGTACCCTGTCTACTTCACCCCTCCACTTT. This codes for CASSTLSTSPLHF. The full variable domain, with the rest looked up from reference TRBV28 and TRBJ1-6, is DVKVTQSSRYLVKRTGEKVFLECVQDMDHENMFWYRQDPGLGLRLIYFSYDVKMKEKGDIPEGYSVSREKKERFSLILESASTNQTSMYLCASSTLSTSPLHFGNGTRLTVT.

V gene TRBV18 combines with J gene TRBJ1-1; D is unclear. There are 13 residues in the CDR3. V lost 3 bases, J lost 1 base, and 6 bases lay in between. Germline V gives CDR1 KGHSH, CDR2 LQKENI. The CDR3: CASSPSSNTEAFF. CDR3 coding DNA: TGTGCCAGCTCACCCTCGTCGAACACTGAAGCTTTCTTT. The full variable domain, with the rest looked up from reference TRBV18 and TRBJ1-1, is NAGVMQNPRHLVRRRGQEARLRCSPMKGHSHVYWYRQLPEEGLKFMVYLQKENIIDESGMPKERFSAEFPKEGPSILRIQQVVRGDSAAYFCASSPSSNTEAFFGQGTRLTVV.

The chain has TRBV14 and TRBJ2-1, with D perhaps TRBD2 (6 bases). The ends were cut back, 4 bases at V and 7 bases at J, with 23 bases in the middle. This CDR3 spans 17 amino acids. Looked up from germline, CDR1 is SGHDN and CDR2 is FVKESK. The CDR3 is CASSPNVHKAGRNEQFF. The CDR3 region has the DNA TGTGCCAGCAGCCCAAACGTTCACAAGGCAGGGAGGAATGAGCAGTTCTTC.

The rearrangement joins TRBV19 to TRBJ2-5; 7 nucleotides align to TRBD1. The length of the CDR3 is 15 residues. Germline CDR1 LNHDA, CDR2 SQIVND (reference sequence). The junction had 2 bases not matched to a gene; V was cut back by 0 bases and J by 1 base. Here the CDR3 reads CASSIDRDSQETQYF. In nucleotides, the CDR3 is TGTGCCAGTAGTATAGATCGGGACAGCCAAGAGACCCAGTACTTC.

Here the CDR3 DNA reads TGCGCCAGCAGCTTAGGCGGGTCTACGTACAATGAGCAGTTCTTC. It is translated as CASSLGGSTYNEQFF. V is TRBV5-1 and J is TRBJ2-1; a weak D match, TRBD2 (5 bases). The V end lost 2 bases, the J end lost 4 bases, and 13 bases lay between the germline ends. Germline-derived CDR1 and CDR2 are SGHRS and YFSETQ. The CDR3 is 15 residues long.

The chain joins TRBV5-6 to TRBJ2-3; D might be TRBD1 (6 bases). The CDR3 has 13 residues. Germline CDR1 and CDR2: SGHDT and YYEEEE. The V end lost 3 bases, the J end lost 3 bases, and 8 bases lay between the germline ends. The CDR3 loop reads CASSSQGTDTQYF. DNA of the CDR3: TGTGCCAGCAGCTCCCAGGGGACAGATACGCAGTATTTT.

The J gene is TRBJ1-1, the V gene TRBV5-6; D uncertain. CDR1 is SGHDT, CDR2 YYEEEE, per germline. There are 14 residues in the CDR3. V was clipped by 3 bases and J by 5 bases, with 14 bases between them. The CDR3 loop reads CASSSRGRRTEAFF. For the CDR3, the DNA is TGTGCCAGCAGCTCCCGGGGAAGGAGAACTGAAGCTTTCTTT.

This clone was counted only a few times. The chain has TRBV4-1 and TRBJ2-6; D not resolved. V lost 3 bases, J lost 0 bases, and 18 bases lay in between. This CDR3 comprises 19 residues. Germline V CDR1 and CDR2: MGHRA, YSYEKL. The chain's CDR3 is CASSHGRQATVSGANVLTF. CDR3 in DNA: TGCGCCAGCAGCCATGGGCGTCAGGCAACCGTCTCTGGGGCCAACGTCCTGACTTTC.

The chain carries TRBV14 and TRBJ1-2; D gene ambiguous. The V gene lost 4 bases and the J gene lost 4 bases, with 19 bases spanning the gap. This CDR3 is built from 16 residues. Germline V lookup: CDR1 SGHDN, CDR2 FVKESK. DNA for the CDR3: TGTGCCAGCAGCCCTGTTGGAGAGGAACCTCTCTATGGCTACACCTTC. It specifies CASSPVGEEPLYGYTF. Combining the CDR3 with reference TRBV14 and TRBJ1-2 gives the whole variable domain EAGVTQFPSHSVIEKGQTVTLRCDPISGHDNLYWYRRVMGKEIKFLLHFVKESKQDESGMPNNRFLAERTGGTYSTLKVQPAELEDSGVYFCASSPVGEEPLYGYTFGSGTRLTVV.

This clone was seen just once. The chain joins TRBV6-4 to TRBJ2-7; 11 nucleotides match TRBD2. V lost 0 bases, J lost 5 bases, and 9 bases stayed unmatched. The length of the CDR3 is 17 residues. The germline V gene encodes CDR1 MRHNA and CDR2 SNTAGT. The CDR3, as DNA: TGTGCCAGCAGTGACTCGGGGTGGGGACTAGCGGTAAACGAGCAGTACTTC. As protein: CASSDSGWGLAVNEQYF.

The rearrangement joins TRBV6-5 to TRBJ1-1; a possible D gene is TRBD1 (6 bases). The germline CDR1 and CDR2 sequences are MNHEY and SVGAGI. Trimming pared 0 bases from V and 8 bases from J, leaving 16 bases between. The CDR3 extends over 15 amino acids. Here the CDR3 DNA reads TGTGCCAGCAGTTACTCACAGGGAGGGTGGGACGAAGCTTTCTTT. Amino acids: CASSYSQGGWDEAFF.

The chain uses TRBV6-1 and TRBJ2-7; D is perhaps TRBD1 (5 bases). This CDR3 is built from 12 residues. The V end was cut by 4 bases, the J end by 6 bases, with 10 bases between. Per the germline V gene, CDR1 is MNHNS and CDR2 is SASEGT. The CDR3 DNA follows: TGTGCCAGCAGTGTAGGGGAAGGCGAGCAGTACTTC. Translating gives CASSVGEGEQYF.

CDR3 amino acids: CASSLESGRRPGELFF. The CDR3 region has the DNA TGTGCCAGCAGCTTAGAGTCCGGGAGGAGGCCCGGGGAGCTGTTTTTT. J is TRBJ2-2 and V is TRBV11-3; 7 bases match TRBD2. The V segment lost 0 bases and the J segment 6 bases; nucleotides outside the gene matches: 7. The germline V gene has CDR1 SGHNT and CDR2 YENEEA. This CDR3 contains 16 residues.

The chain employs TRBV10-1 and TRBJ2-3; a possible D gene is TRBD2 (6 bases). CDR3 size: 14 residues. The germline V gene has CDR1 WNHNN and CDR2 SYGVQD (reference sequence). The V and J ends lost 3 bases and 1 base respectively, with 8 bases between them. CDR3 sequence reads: CASSDGGGTDTQYF. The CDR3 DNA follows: TGCGCCAGCAGTGATGGCGGGGGCACAGATACGCAGTATTTT.

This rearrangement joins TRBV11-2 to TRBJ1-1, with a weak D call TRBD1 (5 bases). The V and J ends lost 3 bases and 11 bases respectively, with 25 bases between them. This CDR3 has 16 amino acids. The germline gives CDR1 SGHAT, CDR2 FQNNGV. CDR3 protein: CASSFRIDLQVGAAFF. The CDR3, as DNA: TGTGCCAGCAGCTTCCGAATCGACTTACAGGTGGGTGCCGCTTTCTTT.

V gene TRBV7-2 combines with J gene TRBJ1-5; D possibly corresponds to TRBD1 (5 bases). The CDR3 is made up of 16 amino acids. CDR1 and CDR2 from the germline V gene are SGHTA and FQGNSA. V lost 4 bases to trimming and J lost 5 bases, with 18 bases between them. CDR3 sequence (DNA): TGTGCCAGCAGCTCCATTCCCGGGCAGGGCCATCAGCCCCAGCATTTT. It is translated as CASSSIPGQGHQPQHF.

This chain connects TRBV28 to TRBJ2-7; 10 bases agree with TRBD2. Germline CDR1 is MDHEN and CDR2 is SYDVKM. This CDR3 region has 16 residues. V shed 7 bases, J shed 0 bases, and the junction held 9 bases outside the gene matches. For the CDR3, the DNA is TGTGCCAGCACCCAGGCCGGGACTAGCGACTCCTACGAGCAGTACTTC. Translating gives CASTQAGTSDSYEQYF.

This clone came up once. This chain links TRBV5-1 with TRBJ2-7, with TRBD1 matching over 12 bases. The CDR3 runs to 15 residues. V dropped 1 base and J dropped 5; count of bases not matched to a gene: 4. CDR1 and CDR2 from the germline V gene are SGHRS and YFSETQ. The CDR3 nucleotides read TGCGCCAGCAGCTTGAGGGACAGGGGGCGGAACGAGCAGTACTTC. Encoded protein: CASSLRDRGRNEQYF.

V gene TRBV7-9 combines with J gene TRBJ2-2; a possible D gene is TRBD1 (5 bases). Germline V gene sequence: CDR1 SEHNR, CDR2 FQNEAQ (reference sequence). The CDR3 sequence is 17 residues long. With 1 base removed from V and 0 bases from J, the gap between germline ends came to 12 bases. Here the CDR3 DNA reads TGTGCCAGCAGCTTAGTTAGGGGCTACGCGAACACCGGGGAGCTGTTTTTT. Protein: CASSLVRGYANTGELFF.

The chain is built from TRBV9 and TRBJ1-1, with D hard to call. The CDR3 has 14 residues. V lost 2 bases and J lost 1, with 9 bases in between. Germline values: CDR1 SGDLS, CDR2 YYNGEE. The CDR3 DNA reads TGTGCCAGCAGCGTCGGAGAATGGAACACTGAAGCTTTCTTT. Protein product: CASSVGEWNTEAFF.

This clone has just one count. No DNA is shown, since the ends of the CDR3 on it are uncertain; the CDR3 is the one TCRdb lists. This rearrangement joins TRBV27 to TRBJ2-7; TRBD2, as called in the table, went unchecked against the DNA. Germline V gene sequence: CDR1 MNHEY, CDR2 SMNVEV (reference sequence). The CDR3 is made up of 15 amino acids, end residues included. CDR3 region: CASSSSVVVPYEQYF.

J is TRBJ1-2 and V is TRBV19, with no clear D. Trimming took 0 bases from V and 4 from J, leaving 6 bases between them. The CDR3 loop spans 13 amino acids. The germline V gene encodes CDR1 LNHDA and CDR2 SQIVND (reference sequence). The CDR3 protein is CASSIEASYGYTF. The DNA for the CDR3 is TGTGCCAGTAGTATAGAGGCCAGCTATGGCTACACCTTC.

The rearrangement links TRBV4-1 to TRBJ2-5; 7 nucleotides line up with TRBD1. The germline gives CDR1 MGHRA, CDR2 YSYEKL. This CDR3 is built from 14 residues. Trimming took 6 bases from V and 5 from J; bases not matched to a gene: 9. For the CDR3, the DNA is TGCGCCAGCAGGGCCTTTAGGGGGCAGGAGACCCAGTACTTC. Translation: CASRAFRGQETQYF.

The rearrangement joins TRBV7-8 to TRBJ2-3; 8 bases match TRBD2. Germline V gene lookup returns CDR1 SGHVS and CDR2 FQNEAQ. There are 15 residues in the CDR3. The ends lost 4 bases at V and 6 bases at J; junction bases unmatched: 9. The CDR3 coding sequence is TGTGCCAGCAGCTACCAAGCGGGGGCGGGGGATACGCAGTATTTT. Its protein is CASSYQAGAGDTQYF.